These 9 T cell receptor beta chains came from one sample sequenced in a study of STAT5B mutations in CD4+ large granular lymphocyte leukemia. Assay used: immunoSEQ multiplex PCR; TCRdb lists only in-frame clones, some missing. The sample shows about 18,000 clones, less than 85% of them seen only once. The sample consisted of CD4+ T cells from blood buffy coats. All receptors derive from a human donor in good health.

This chain's CDR3 is CATSRDRGYEQYF. The CDR3 DNA reads TGTGCCACCAGCAGAGATCGGGGCTACGAGCAGTACTTC. The chain couples TRBV15 to TRBJ2-7, with D perhaps TRBD2 (5 bases). V shed 0 bases and J shed 3 bases, with 6 bases lying between them. The CDR3 consists of 13 residues. CDR1 and CDR2 from the germline V gene are LNHNV and YYDKDF (reference sequence).

The J gene is TRBJ1-5, the V gene TRBV6-1, with 7 bases that match TRBD1. The V gene end was trimmed by 4 bases and the J gene end by 1 base; junction bases not matched to a gene: 4. The germline gives CDR1 MNHNS, CDR2 SASEGT. The CDR3 is 15 residues long. CDR3 bases: TGTGCCAGCAGTGGAGGACAGGCGAGCAATCAGCCCCAGCATTTT. Its translation is CASSGGQASNQPQHF.

This chain joins TRBV19 and TRBJ1-1; D is ambiguous. From germline, CDR1 is LNHDA and CDR2 SQIVND (reference sequence). The CDR3 is 13 amino acids. V shed 7 bases and J shed 0 bases, with 9 bases lying between them. This CDR3 is CASTPWVNTEAFF. CDR3 in DNA: TGTGCCAGTACCCCGTGGGTGAACACTGAAGCTTTCTTT.

The chain joins TRBV10-3 to TRBJ2-2; 9 bases line up with TRBD2. V shed 4 bases and J 4 bases; nucleotides not matched to a gene: 7. CDR1 and CDR2 from the germline V gene are ENHRY and SYGVKD. The CDR3 covers 16 residues. The CDR3 region has the DNA TGTGCCATCAGTGCCCTTCGGACTAGCGCCACCGGGGAGCTGTTTTTT. It specifies CAISALRTSATGELFF.

The chain joins TRBV5-5 to TRBJ1-4; D remains unclear. Per the germline V gene, CDR1 is SGHKS and CDR2 is YYEKEE (reference sequence). The CDR3 consists of 16 residues. Trimming left V 3 bases short and J 0 bases short, with 12 bases between. In DNA form, the CDR3 reads TGTGCCAGCAGCTGGGAGTTTTTAACAACTAATGAAAAACTGTTTTTT. Translated, it gives CASSWEFLTTNEKLFF.

The chain joins TRBV6-5 to TRBJ1-1; 10 nucleotides agree with TRBD1. This CDR3 comprises 15 residues. Germline assignment: CDR1 MNHEY and CDR2 SVGAGI. The J segment lost 3 bases and the V segment lost 6 bases, leaving 7 bases of the junction unmatched. The CDR3 region is CASSPPTGGHTEAFF. The DNA of the CDR3 is TGTGCCAGCAGCCCTCCGACAGGGGGCCACACTGAAGCTTTCTTT.

The rearrangement joins TRBV30 to TRBJ2-7; either TRBD1 or TRBD2 may supply D (5 bases each). The CDR3 consists of 15 residues. Deletions cut 2 bases from V and 0 bases from J, with 14 bases between. Germline-derived CDR1 and CDR2 are GTSNPN and SVGIG (reference sequence). CDR3 in amino acids: CAWSFPGPNSYEQYF. CDR3 in DNA: TGTGCCTGGAGTTTCCCGGGACCGAACTCCTACGAGCAGTACTTC.

The genes are TRBV5-4 and TRBJ2-1, with 10 positions matching TRBD2. This CDR3 has 18 residues. Germline loops: CDR1 SGHNT, CDR2 YYREEE (reference sequence). Trimming removed 3 bases from V and 0 bases from J; junction bases left unmatched: 9. The CDR3 sequence: CASSSGGTSESSYNEQFF. CDR3 coding DNA: TGTGCCAGCAGCTCCGGGGGGACTAGCGAGAGCTCCTACAATGAGCAGTTCTTC.

This clone was counted once. The chain combines TRBV2 with TRBJ1-2; D is undetermined. Germline CDR1 is SNHLY and CDR2 is FYNNEI. V lost 7 bases, J lost 3 bases, and 15 bases lay in between. This CDR3 contains 14 residues. CDR3 sequence (DNA): TGTGCCAGCAACCCCGACCGGTCGGACTATGGCTACACCTTC. Residues: CASNPDRSDYGYTF.